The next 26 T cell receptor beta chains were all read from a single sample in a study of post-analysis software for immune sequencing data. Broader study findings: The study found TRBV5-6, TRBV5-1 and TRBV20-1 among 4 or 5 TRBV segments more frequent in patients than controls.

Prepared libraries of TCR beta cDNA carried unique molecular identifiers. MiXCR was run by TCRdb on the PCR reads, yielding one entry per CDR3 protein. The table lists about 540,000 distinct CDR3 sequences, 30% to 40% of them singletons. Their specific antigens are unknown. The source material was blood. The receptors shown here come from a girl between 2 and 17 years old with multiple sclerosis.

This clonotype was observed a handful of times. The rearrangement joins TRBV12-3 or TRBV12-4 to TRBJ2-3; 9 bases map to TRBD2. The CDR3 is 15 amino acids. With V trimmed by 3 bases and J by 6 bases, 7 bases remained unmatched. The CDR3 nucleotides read TGTGCCAGCAGTTTTGGTGGCGGGGGGGTGGATACGCAGTATTTT. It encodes CASSFGGGGVDTQYF.

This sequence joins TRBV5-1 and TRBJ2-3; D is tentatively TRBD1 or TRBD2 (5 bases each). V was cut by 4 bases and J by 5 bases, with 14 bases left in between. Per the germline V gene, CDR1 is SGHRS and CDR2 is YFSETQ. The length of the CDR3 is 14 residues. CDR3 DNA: TGCGCCAGCAGCGAGGGGACCCCCGGAGATACGCAGTATTTT. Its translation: CASSEGTPGDTQYF.

CDR3 residues: CASSLTGQGTDTQYF. For the CDR3, the DNA is TGTGCCAGCAGTCTTACCGGACAGGGCACAGATACGCAGTATTTT. The chain links TRBV27 to TRBJ2-3; 7 bases fit TRBD1. Germline V CDR1 and CDR2: MNHEY, SMNVEV (reference sequence). The CDR3 is 15 residues long. J was trimmed by 1 base and V by 5 bases; bases with no gene match: 6.

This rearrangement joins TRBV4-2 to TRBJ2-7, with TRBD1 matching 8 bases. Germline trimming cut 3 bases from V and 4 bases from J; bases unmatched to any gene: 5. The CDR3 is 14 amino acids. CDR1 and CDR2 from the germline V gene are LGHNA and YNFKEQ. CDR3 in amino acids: CASSQGDRGYEQYF. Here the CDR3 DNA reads TGTGCCAGCAGCCAGGGTGACAGGGGTTACGAGCAGTACTTC.

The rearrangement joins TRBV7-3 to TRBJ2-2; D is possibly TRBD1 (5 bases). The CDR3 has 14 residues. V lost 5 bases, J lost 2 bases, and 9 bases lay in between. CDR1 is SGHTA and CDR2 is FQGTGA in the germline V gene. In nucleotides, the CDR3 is TGTGCCAGCAGCGCCCAGGGAAACACCGGGGAGCTGTTTTTT. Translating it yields CASSAQGNTGELFF.

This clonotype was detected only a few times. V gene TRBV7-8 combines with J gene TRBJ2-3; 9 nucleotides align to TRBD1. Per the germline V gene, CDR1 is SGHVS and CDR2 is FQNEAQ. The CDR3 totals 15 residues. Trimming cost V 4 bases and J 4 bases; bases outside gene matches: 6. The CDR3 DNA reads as TGTGCCAGCAGCTCCGGGGACAGGGTTTCAGATACGCAGTATTTT. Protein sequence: CASSSGDRVSDTQYF.

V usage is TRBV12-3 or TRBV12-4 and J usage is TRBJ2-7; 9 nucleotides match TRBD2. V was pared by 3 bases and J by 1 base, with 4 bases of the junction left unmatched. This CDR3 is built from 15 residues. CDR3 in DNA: TGTGCCAGCAGTTTTGTGACTAGCGGTTCCTACGAGCAGTACTTC. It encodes CASSFVTSGSYEQYF.

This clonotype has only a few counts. DNA of the CDR3: TGTGCCAGCAGTTACAGTCCAAGGTACTATGGCTACACCTTC. Protein sequence: CASSYSPRYYGYTF. The V gene is TRBV28, the J gene TRBJ1-2; no clear D gene. With 4 bases removed from V and 3 bases from J, the gap between germline ends came to 12 bases. Germline CDR1 and CDR2: MDHEN and SYDVKM. The CDR3 has 14 amino acids.

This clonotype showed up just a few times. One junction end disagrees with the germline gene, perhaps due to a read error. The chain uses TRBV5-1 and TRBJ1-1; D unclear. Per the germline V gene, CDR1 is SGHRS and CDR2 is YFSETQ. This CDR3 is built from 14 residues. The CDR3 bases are TGCGCCAGCAACTTGACACAGTTGAACACTGAAGCTTTCTTT. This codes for CASNLTQLNTEAFF.

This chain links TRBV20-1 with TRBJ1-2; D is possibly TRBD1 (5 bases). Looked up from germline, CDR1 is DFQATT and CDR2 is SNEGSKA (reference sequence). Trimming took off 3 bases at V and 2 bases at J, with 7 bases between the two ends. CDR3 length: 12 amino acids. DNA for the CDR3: TGCAGTGCTAGCAGGGCCAACTATGGCTACACCTTC. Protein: CSASRANYGYTF.

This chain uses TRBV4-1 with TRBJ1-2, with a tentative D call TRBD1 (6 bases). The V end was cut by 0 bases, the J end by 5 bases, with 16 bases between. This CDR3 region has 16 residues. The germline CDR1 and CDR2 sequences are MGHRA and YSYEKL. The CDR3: CASSQDSGGSRYGYTF. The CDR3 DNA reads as TGCGCCAGCAGCCAAGATTCGGGGGGCAGTAGATATGGCTACACCTTC.

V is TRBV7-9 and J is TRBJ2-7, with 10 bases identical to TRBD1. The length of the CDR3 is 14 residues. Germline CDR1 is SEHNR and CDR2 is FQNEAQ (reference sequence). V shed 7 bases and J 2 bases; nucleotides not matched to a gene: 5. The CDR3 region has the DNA TGTGCCAGCACCTTCGGACAGGGGGCCTACGAGCAGTACTTC. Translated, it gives CASTFGQGAYEQYF.

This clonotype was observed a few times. CDR3 DNA sequence: TGCAGTGCTCCACGACTAGCGGGGGGGCAGTATGTAGATACGCAGTATTTT. It translates to CSAPRLAGGQYVDTQYF. The chain links TRBV20-1 to TRBJ2-3; TRBD2 matches 14 bases. The germline V gene has CDR1 DFQATT and CDR2 SNEGSKA (reference sequence). J gave up 5 bases and V 5 bases, and 12 bases lay outside the gene matches. The CDR3 covers 17 residues.

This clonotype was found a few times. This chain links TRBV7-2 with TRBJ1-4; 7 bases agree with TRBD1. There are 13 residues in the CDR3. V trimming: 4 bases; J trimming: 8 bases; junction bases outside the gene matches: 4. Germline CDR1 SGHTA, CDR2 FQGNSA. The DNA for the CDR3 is TGTGCCAGCAGCTCGAACAGGGGAGAAAAACTGTTTTTT. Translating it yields CASSSNRGEKLFF.

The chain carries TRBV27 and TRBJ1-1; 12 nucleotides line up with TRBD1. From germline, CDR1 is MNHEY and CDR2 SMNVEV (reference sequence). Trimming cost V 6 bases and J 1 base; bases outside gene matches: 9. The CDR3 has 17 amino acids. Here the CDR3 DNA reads TGTGCCAGCAGCCCTACGGGACAGGGGGCCCCGAACACTGAAGCTTTCTTT. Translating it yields CASSPTGQGAPNTEAFF.

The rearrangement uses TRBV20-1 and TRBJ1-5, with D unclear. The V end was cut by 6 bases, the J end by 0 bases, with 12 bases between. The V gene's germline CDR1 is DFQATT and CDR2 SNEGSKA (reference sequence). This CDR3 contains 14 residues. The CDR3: CSASRTYSNQPQHF. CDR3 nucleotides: TGCAGTGCCTCGCGGACCTATAGCAATCAGCCCCAGCATTTT.

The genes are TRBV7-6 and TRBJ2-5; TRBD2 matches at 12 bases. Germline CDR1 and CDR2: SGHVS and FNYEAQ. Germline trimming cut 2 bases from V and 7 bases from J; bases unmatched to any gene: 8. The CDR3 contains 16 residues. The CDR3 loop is CASSLSSGGALVTQYF. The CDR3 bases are TGTGCCAGCAGCTTATCTAGCGGGGGGGCCCTGGTGACCCAGTACTTC.

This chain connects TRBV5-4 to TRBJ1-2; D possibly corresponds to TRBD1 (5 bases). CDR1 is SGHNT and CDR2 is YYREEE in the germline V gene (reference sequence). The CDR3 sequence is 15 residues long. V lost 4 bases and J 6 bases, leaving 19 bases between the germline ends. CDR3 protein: CASSPARDFPNGYTF. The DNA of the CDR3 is TGTGCCAGCAGCCCGGCCAGGGACTTTCCTAATGGCTACACCTTC.

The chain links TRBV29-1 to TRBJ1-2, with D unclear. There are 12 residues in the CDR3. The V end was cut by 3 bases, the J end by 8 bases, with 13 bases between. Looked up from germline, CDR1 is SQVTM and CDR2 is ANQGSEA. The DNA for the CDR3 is TGCAGCGTTGACCTCCCCATCCAGGGCTACACCTTC. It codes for CSVDLPIQGYTF. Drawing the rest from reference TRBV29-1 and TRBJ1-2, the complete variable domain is SAVISQKPSRDICQRGTSLTIQCQVDSQVTMMFWYRQQPGQSLTLIATANQGSEATYESGFVIDKFPISRPNLTFSTLTVSNMSPEDSSIYLCSVDLPIQGYTFGSGTRLTVV.

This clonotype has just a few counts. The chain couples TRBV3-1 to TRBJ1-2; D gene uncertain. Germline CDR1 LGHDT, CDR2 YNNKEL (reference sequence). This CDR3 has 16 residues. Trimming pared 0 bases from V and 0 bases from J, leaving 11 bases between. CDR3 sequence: CASSQDTAGANYGYTF. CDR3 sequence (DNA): TGTGCCAGCAGCCAAGATACGGCGGGAGCTAACTATGGCTACACCTTC.

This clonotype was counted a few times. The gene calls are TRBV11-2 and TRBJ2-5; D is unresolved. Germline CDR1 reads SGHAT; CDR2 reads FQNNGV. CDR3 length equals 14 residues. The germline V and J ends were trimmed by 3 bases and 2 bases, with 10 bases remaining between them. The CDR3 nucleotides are TGTGCCAGCAGCTTTGCCGCACAGCAAGAGACCCAGTACTTC. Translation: CASSFAAQQETQYF.

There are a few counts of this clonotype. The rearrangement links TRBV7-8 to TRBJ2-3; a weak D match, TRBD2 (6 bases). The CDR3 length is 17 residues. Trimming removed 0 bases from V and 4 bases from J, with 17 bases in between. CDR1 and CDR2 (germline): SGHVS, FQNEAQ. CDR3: CASSLARGLQPADTQYF. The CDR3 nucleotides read TGTGCCAGCAGCTTAGCACGGGGACTCCAACCCGCAGATACGCAGTATTTT.

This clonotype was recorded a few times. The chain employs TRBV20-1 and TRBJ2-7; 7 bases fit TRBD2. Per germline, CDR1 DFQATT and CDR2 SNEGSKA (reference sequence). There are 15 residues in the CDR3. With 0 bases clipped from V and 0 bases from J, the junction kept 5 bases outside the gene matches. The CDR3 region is CSARELGLVSYEQYF. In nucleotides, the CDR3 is TGCAGTGCTAGAGAATTAGGACTAGTCTCCTACGAGCAGTACTTC.

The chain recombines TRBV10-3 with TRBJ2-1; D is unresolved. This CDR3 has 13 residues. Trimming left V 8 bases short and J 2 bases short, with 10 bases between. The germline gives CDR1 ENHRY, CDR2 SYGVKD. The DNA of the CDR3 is TGTGCCATCCTAATCCGGACCTACAATGAGCAGTTCTTC. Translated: CAILIRTYNEQFF.

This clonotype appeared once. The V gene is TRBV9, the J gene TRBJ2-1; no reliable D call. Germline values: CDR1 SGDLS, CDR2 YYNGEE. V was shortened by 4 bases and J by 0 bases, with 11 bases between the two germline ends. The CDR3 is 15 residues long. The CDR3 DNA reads TGTGCCAGCAGCCTGGAAGTGGCCTCCTACAATGAGCAGTTCTTC. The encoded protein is CASSLEVASYNEQFF.

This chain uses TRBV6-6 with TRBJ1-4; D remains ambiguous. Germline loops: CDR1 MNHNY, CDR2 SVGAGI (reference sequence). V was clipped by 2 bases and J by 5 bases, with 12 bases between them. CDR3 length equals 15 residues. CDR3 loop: CASSYPGRQNEKLFF. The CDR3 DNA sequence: TGTGCCAGCAGTTACCCCGGACGCCAGAATGAAAAACTGTTTTTT.